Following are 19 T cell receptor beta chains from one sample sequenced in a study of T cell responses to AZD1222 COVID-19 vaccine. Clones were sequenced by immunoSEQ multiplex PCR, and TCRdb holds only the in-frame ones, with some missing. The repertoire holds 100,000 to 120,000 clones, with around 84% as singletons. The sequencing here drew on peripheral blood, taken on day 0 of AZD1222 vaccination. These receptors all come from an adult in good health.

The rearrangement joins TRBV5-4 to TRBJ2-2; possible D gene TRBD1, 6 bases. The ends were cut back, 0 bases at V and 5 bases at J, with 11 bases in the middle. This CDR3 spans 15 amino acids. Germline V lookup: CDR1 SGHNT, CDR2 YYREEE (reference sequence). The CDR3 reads CASSLGRGWTGELFF. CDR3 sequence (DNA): TGTGCCAGCAGCTTGGGCAGGGGTTGGACCGGGGAGCTGTTTTTT.

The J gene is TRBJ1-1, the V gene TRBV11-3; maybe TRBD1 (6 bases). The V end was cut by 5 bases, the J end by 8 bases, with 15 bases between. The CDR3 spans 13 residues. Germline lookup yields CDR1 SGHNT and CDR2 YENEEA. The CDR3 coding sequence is TGTGCCAGCAGCCTTACCTTCACAGGGGAAGCTTTCTTT. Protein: CASSLTFTGEAFF.

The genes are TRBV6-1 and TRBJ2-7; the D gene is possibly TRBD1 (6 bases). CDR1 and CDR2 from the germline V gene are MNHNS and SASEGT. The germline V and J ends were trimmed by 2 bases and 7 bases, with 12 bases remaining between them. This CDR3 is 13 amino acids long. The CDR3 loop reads CASSESGAGEQYF. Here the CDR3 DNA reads TGTGCCAGCAGTGAATCAGGGGCGGGTGAGCAGTACTTC.

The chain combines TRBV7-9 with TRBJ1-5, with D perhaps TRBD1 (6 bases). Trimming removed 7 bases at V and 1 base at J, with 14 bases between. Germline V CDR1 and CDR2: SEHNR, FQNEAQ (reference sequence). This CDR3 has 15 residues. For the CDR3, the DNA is TGTGCCAGCACCCTCGGGAGGGGGAGCAATCAGCCCCAGCATTTT. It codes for CASTLGRGSNQPQHF.

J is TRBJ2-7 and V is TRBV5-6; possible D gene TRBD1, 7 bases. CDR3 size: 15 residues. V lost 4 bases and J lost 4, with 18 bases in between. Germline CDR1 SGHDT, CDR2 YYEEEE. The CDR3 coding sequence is TGTGCCAGCAGCCAGCTAGGAGGGGGCGAGTACGAGCAGTACTTC. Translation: CASSQLGGGEYEQYF.

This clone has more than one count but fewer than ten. In DNA form, the CDR3 reads TGCGCCAGCAGCCGGACAGGGGGCGGGAATAATTCACCCCTCCACTTT. It encodes CASSRTGGGNNSPLHF. The rearrangement links TRBV5-1 to TRBJ1-6, with TRBD1 identical over 11 bases. The CDR3 consists of 16 residues. Trimming at V came to 4 bases and at J to 5 bases, leaving 5 bases not matched to a gene. Germline CDR1 and CDR2: SGHRS and YFSETQ.

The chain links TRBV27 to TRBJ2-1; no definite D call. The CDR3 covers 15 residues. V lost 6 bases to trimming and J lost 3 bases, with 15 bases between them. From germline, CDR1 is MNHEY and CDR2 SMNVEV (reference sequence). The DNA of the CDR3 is TGTGCCAGCAGCCCCCTGGGCGACATCTACAATGAGCAGTTCTTC. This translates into CASSPLGDIYNEQFF.

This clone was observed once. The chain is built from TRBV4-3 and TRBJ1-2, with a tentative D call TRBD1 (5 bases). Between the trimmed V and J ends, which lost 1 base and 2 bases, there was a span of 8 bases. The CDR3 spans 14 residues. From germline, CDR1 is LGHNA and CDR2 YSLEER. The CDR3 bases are TGCGCCAGCAGCCAAGGTGGGGGGAACTATGGCTACACCTTC. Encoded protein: CASSQGGGNYGYTF.

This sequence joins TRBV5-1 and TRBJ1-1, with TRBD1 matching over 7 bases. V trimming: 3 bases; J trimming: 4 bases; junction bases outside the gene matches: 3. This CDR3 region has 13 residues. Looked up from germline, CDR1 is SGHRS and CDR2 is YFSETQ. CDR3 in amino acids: CASSSRTGTEAFF. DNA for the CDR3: TGCGCCAGCAGCTCTAGGACAGGCACTGAAGCTTTCTTT. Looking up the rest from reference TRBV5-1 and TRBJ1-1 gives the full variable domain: KAGVTQTPRYLIKTRGQQVTLSCSPISGHRSVSWYQQTPGQGLQFLFEYFSETQRNKGNFPGRFSGRQFSNSRSEMNVSTLELGDSALYLCASSSRTGTEAFFGQGTRLTVV.

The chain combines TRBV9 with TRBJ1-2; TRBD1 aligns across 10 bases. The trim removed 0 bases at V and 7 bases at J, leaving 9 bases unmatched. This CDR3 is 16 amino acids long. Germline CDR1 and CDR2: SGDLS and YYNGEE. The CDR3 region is CASSVVRGTGASGYTF. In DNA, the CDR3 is TGTGCCAGCAGCGTAGTTCGGGGGACAGGGGCGAGTGGCTACACCTTC.

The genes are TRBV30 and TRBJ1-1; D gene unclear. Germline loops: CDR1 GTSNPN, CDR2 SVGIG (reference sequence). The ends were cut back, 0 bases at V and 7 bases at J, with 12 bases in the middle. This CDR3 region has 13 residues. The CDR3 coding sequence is TGTGCCTGGAGTGTAGACGTGGGCTTTGAAGCTTTCTTT. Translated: CAWSVDVGFEAFF.

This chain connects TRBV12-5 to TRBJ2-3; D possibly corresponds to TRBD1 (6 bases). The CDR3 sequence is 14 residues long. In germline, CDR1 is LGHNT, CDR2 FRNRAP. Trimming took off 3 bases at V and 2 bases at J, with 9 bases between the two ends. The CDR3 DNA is TGTGCTAGTGGTTTTGGGACACACACAGATACGCAGTATTTT. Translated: CASGFGTHTDTQYF.

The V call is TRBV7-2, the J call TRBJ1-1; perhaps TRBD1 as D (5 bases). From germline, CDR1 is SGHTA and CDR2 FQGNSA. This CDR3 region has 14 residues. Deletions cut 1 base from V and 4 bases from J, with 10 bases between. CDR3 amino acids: CASSLVQGSTEAFF. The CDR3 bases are TGTGCCAGCAGCTTAGTGCAGGGTTCCACTGAAGCTTTCTTT.

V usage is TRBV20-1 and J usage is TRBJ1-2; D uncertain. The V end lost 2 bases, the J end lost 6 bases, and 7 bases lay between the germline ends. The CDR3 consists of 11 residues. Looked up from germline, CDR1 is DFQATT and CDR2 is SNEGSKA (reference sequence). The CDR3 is CSARRGHGYTF. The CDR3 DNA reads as TGCAGTGCTAGACGTGGCCATGGCTACACCTTC.

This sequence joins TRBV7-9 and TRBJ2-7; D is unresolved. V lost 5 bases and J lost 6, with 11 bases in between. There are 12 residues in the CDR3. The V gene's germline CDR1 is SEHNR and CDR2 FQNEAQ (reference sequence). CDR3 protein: CASSPLRGEQYF. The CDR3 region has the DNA TGTGCCAGCAGCCCTCTGCGTGGCGAGCAGTACTTC.

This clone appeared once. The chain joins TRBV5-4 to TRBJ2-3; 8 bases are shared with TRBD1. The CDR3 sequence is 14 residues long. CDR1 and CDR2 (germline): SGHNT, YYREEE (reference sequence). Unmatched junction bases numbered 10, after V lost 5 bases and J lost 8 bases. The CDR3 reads CASSSRTGSPTQYF. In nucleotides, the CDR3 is TGTGCCAGCAGTTCGCGGACAGGGTCCCCTACGCAGTATTTT.

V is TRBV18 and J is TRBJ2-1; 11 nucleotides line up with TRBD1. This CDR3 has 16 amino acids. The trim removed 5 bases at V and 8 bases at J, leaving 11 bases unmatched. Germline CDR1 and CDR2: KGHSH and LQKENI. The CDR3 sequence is CASSAQAGQGVDEQFF. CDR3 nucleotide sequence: TGTGCCAGCTCAGCTCAAGCGGGACAGGGGGTAGATGAGCAGTTCTTC.

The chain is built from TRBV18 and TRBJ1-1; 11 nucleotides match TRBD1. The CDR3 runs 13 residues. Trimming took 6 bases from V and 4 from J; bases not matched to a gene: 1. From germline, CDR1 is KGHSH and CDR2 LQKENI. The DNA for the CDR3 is TGTGCCAGCTCTGGGACAGGGGGCACTGAAGCTTTCTTT. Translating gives CASSGTGGTEAFF.

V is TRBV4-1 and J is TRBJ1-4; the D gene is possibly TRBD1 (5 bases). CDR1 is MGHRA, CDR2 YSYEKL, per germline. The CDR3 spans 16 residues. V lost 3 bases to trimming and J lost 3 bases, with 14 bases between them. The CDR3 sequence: CASSHGTLDPNEKLFF. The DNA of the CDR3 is TGCGCCAGCAGCCACGGGACCCTCGACCCTAATGAAAAACTGTTTTTT.